These 11 T cell receptor beta chains were all obtained from the same sample, sequenced in a study of T cell responses to AZD1222 COVID-19 vaccine. This table comes from immunoSEQ multiplex PCR, and its TCRdb copy is limited to in-frame clones, with some not included. The sample contains approximately 150,000 clones, roughly 91% of which appear only once. The sample was peripheral blood, taken on day 0 of AZD1222 vaccination. These receptor sequences come from an adult in good health.

The CDR3 sequence is CATSDLPDNEQFF. The CDR3 DNA follows: TGTGCCACCAGTGATTTGCCAGACAATGAGCAGTTCTTC. V is TRBV24-1 and J is TRBJ2-1; no reliable D call. V was shortened by 0 bases and J by 5 bases, with 4 bases between the two germline ends. The V gene's germline CDR1 is KGHDR and CDR2 SFDVKD. The CDR3 runs to 13 residues.

CDR3 sequence: CASSIGQDNSYEQYF. The CDR3, as DNA: TGTGCCAGTAGTATAGGACAGGACAACTCCTACGAGCAGTACTTC. The rearrangement links TRBV19 to TRBJ2-7; TRBD1 might be the D (6 bases). V gave up 1 base and J gave up 0 bases, with 10 bases separating them. Per the germline V gene, CDR1 is LNHDA and CDR2 is SQIVND (reference sequence). The CDR3 length is 15 residues.

In its sample, this clone was seen a few times. CDR3 nucleotide sequence: TGTGCCAGCAGTGGGCAGGGGGCATGGGAGCAGTACTTC. This translates into CASSGQGAWEQYF. This chain joins TRBV6-6 and TRBJ2-7; TRBD1 aligns across 8 bases. The CDR3 contains 13 residues. Germline V lookup: CDR1 MNHNY, CDR2 SVGAGI (reference sequence). V shed 5 bases, J shed 7 bases, and the junction held 7 bases outside the gene matches.

The CDR3 coding sequence is TGTGCCAGCAGTCTCGGGGGGACTAGCACAGATACGCAGTATTTT. Protein product: CASSLGGTSTDTQYF. This rearrangement joins TRBV6-6 to TRBJ2-3; 7 bases line up with TRBD2. Germline V gene sequence: CDR1 MNHNY, CDR2 SVGAGI (reference sequence). The CDR3 is made up of 15 amino acids. With V trimmed by 5 bases and J by 0 bases, 5 bases remained unmatched.

V is TRBV10-3 and J is TRBJ1-1; D remains ambiguous. Germline-derived CDR1 and CDR2 are ENHRY and SYGVKD. Trimming took 5 bases from V and 5 from J, leaving 12 bases between them. The CDR3 is 13 amino acids. In nucleotides, the CDR3 is TGTGCCATCAGTCCTATTATCCGGACTGAAGCTTTCTTT. It encodes CAISPIIRTEAFF.

The chain joins TRBV2 to TRBJ2-5; D uncertain. Germline V lookup: CDR1 SNHLY, CDR2 FYNNEI. This CDR3 comprises 11 residues. V was shortened by 4 bases and J by 2 bases, with 2 bases between the two germline ends. DNA of the CDR3: TGTGCCAGCAGTGTGCAAGAGACCCAGTACTTC. Translating it yields CASSVQETQYF.

About this clone: This sample also contains other DNA sequences that code for the same CDR3. The rearrangement links TRBV6-1 to TRBJ1-5; 8 bases align to TRBD1. The ends lost 2 bases at V and 2 bases at J; junction bases unmatched: 5. The germline gives CDR1 MNHNS, CDR2 SASEGT. This CDR3 has 16 residues. DNA of the CDR3: TGTGCCAGCAGTGAAAGTCAGGGACAGGGCAATCAGCCCCAGCATTTT. Amino acid sequence: CASSESQGQGNQPQHF.

This clone occurred a few times. J is TRBJ1-6 and V is TRBV6-5, with TRBD1 as a possible D gene (5 bases). CDR3 size: 15 residues. Trimming pared 6 bases from V and 10 bases from J, leaving 19 bases between. From germline, CDR1 is MNHEY and CDR2 SVGAGI. The CDR3 here is CASRPQHRSESPLHF. CDR3 DNA: TGTGCCAGCAGGCCTCAGCACAGGTCAGAGTCACCCCTCCACTTT.

The V gene is TRBV9, the J gene TRBJ1-4; D ambiguous. This CDR3 is 14 amino acids long. Germline CDR1 reads SGDLS; CDR2 reads YYNGEE. Trimming stripped 2 bases from V and 8 bases from J, with 13 bases between. The CDR3 loop is CASSVGWVSEKLFF. The DNA for the CDR3 is TGTGCCAGCAGCGTTGGGTGGGTGAGCGAAAAACTGTTTTTT. Based on the CDR3 plus reference TRBV9 and TRBJ1-4, the full variable domain is DSGVTQTPKHLITATGQRVTLRCSPRSGDLSVYWYQQSLDQGLQFLIQYYNGEERAKGNILERFSAQQFPDLHSELNLSSLELGDSALYFCASSVGWVSEKLFFGSGTQLSVL.

V gene TRBV30 combines with J gene TRBJ1-4; 7 nucleotides agree with TRBD1. The CDR3 runs 15 residues. V was clipped by 3 bases and J by 0 bases; unmatched bases: 4. The germline V gene encodes CDR1 GTSNPN and CDR2 SVGIG (reference sequence). CDR3: CAWRPGQATNEKLFF. CDR3 sequence (DNA): TGTGCCTGGAGACCAGGACAGGCAACTAATGAAAAACTGTTTTTT. Full variable domain (outside the CDR3, taken from reference TRBV30 and TRBJ1-4): SQTIHQWPATLVQPVGSPLSLECTVEGTSNPNLYWYRQAAGRGLQLLFYSVGIGQISSEVPQNLSASRPQDRQFILSSKKLLLSDSGFYLCAWRPGQATNEKLFFGSGTQLSVL.

The chain couples TRBV11-2 to TRBJ2-3; 11 bases map to TRBD2. Germline V gene sequence: CDR1 SGHAT, CDR2 FQNNGV. With V trimmed by 5 bases and J by 6 bases, 16 bases remained unmatched. The CDR3 spans 18 residues. The CDR3 protein is CASSAVPSLAGGGDTQYF. In nucleotides, the CDR3 is TGTGCCAGCAGCGCGGTCCCCTCCCTAGCGGGGGGTGGGGATACGCAGTATTTT.